This is a list of T cell receptor beta chains from one sample in a study of cytomegalovirus exposure and HLA in healthy donors. This table comes from immunoSEQ multiplex PCR, and its TCRdb copy is limited to in-frame clones, with some not included. The profile covers 160,000 or so clones, with roughly 72% appearing a single time and about 1.6% taken by the ten largest. Sequencing was carried out using PBMCs. Source of these receptors: a middle-aged man in good health and CMV-seronegative. The conserved cysteine and the conserved F or W are not part of the CDR3 here.

>TRBV6-4|TRBJ1-1
ASSAYRPEAF
>TRBV18|TRBJ2-3
ASSPTGGVSQY
>TRBV19|TRBJ2-2
ASTLADTGELF
>TRBV15|TRBJ1-1
ATATQGSVNTEAF
>TRBV7-6|TRBJ2-3
ASSFRGRTRGTDTQY
>TRBV28|TRBJ1-6
ASKVGGARSPLH
>TRBV7-9|TRBJ1-2
ASIGQVYGYT
>TRBV29-1|TRBJ2-7
SVAVTTDNDEQY
>TRBV6-5|TRBJ2-7
ASSYYNTYEQY
>TRBV6-7|TRBJ2-7
ASSYGTPVYEQY
>TRBV4-2|TRBJ2-5
ASSRGTSAQETQY
>TRBV2|TRBJ2-3
ASKTPPAGGSTDTQY